This T cell receptor beta chain was found in a study of blood T cell repertoires in COVID-19. Study-level information: PBMCs, B-cell-depleted T cells, or T cells provided the cDNA or gDNA that made up the material.

The method was immunoSEQ multiplex PCR; TCRdb's version includes in-frame clones alone and lacks a portion of them. Of 65,000 to 95,000 clones listed, around nine tenths are singletons. V trimming: 8 bases; J trimming: 0 bases; junction bases outside the gene matches: 9. CDR1 SGHNT and CDR2 YYREEE come from the germline V gene (reference sequence). The length of the CDR3 is 16 residues. The sample taken for sequencing was peripheral blood. J is TRBJ2-2 and V is TRBV5-4; 8 bases match TRBD2. The sequence derives from a man younger than 40 with acute or convalescent COVID-19. The CDR3 DNA sequence: TGTGCCAGTGGAAAGGGGCGGGAGGCGAACACCGGGGAGCTGTTTTTT. Protein: CASGKGREANTGELFF.